What follows are 7 T cell receptor beta chains derived from one specimen sequenced in a study of blood T cell dynamics during melanoma immunotherapy. Noted time point: pre-treatment baseline. This table comes from immunoSEQ multiplex PCR, and its TCRdb copy is limited to in-frame clones, with some not included. This table holds roughly 6,900 clones, around 80% found once. The specimen was blood, collected from a patient treated with checkpoint blockade. Source of these receptors: a human donor with melanoma.

The table lists this clone with a few counts. This chain links TRBV30 with TRBJ1-1; the D is unclear. CDR1 and CDR2 from the germline V gene are GTSNPN and SVGIG (reference sequence). V gave up 2 bases and J gave up 5 bases, with 9 bases separating them. The CDR3 spans 12 residues. The CDR3 region has the DNA TGTGCCTGGAGTCAAGTTGGGACTGAAGCTTTCTTT. Encoded protein: CAWSQVGTEAFF.

This chain joins TRBV5-1 and TRBJ2-5; possible D gene TRBD2, 6 bases. This CDR3 comprises 14 residues. CDR1 SGHRS and CDR2 YFSETQ come from the germline V gene. The V end was cut by 0 bases, the J end by 4 bases, with 10 bases between. In DNA form, the CDR3 reads TGCGCCAGCAGCTTGGCCGGGACTTCAGAGACCCAGTACTTC. Translated: CASSLAGTSETQYF.

The chain carries TRBV10-3 and TRBJ2-1; 9 bases line up with TRBD2. Germline assignment: CDR1 ENHRY and CDR2 SYGVKD. This CDR3 comprises 16 residues. Trimming at V came to 4 bases and at J to 7 bases, leaving 11 bases not matched to a gene. The CDR3 nucleotides read TGTGCCATCAGTGCGCAGGCTAGCGGGGTTCTTAATGAGCAGTTCTTC. Protein: CAISAQASGVLNEQFF.

The table lists this clone with a count of one. V is TRBV19 and J is TRBJ2-1; 9 bases line up with TRBD1. V gave up 3 bases and J gave up 9 bases; unmatched junction bases: 15. This CDR3 has 17 amino acids. CDR1 LNHDA and CDR2 SQIVND come from the germline V gene (reference sequence). The DNA of the CDR3 is TGTGCCAGTAGTATTGTCGGTCTGAACAGGGGGCGAGGTGAGCAGTTCTTC. Translating gives CASSIVGLNRGRGEQFF.

DNA for the CDR3: TGTGCCAGTAGTATAGCCCCTTCATCTAGGGGTACGCAGTATTTT. It is translated as CASSIAPSSRGTQYF. This sequence joins TRBV19 and TRBJ2-3, with a possible D match to TRBD1 (5 bases). The CDR3 loop spans 15 amino acids. The V and J ends lost 1 base and 8 bases respectively, with 16 bases between them. CDR1 and CDR2 (germline): LNHDA, SQIVND (reference sequence). The full variable domain, with the rest looked up from reference TRBV19 and TRBJ2-3, is DGGITQSPKYLFRKEGQNVTLSCEQNLNHDAMYWYRQDPGQGLRLIYYSQIVNDFQKGDIAEGYSVSREKKESFPLTVTSAQKNPTAFYLCASSIAPSSRGTQYFGPGTRLTVL.

The V call is TRBV21-1, the J call TRBJ2-2. TRBV21-1 is shown as a pseudogene. The CDR3 loop spans 13 amino acids. The CDR3 sequence is CASGRVNTGELFF. CDR3 DNA sequence: TGTGCCAGCGGCAGGGTGAACACCGGGGAGCTGTTTTTT.

The chain uses TRBV18 and TRBJ2-7; 7 bases line up with TRBD1. CDR3 length: 16 amino acids. Unmatched junction bases numbered 11, after V lost 6 bases and J lost 0 bases. Germline CDR1 is KGHSH and CDR2 is LQKENI. This CDR3 is CASSPRTGRSSYEQYF. CDR3 bases: TGTGCCAGCTCTCCCCGGACAGGCCGATCCTCCTACGAGCAGTACTTC.